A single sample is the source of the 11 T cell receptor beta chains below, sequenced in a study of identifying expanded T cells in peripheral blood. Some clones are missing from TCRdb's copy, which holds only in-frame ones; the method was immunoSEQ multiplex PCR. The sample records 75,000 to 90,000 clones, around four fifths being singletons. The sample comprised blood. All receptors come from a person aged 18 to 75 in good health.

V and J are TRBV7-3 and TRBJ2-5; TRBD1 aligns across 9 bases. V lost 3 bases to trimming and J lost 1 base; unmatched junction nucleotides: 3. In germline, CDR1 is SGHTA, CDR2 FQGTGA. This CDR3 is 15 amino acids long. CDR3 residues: CASSFSQGAQETQYF. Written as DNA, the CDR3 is TGTGCCAGCAGCTTTTCACAGGGGGCCCAAGAGACCCAGTACTTC. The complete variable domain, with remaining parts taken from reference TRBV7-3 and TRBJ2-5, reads GAGVSQTPSNKVTEKGKYVELRCDPISGHTALYWYRQSLGQGPEFLIYFQGTGAADDSGLPNDRFFAVRPEGSVSTLKIQRTERGDSAVYLCASSFSQGAQETQYFGPGTRLLVL.

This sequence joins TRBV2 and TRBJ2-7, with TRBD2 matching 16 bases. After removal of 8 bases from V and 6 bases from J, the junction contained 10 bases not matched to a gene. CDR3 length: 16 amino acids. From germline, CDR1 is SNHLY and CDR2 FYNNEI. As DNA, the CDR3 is TGTGCCAGCGGGGGACTAGCGGGAGGGGAAGAGAGCGAGCAGTACTTC. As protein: CASGGLAGGEESEQYF.

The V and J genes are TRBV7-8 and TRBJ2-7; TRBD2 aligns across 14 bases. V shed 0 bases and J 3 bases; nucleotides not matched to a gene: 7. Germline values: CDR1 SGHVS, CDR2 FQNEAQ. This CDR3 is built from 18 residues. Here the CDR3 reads CASSLARGTSGSFYEQYF. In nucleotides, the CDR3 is TGTGCCAGCAGCTTAGCGCGCGGGACTAGCGGGAGTTTCTACGAGCAGTACTTC.

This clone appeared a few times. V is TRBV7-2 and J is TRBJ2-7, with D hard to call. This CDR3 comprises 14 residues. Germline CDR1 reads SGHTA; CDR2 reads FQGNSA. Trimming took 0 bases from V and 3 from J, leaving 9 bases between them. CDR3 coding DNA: TGTGCCAGCAGCTTAGCGGGTAAGGTCTACGAGCAGTACTTC. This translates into CASSLAGKVYEQYF. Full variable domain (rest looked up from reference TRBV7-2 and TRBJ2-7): GAGVSQSPSNKVTEKGKDVELRCDPISGHTALYWYRQSLGQGLEFLIYFQGNSAPDKSGLPSDRFSAERTGGSVSTLTIQRTQQEDSAVYLCASSLAGKVYEQYFGPGTRLTVT.

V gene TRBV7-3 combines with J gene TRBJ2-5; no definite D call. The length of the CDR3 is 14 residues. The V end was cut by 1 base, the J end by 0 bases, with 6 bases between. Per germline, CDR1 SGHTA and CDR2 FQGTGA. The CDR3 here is CASSLMANQETQYF. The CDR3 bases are TGTGCCAGCAGCTTAATGGCTAACCAAGAGACCCAGTACTTC. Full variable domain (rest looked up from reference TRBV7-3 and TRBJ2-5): GAGVSQTPSNKVTEKGKYVELRCDPISGHTALYWYRQSLGQGPEFLIYFQGTGAADDSGLPNDRFFAVRPEGSVSTLKIQRTERGDSAVYLCASSLMANQETQYFGPGTRLLVL.

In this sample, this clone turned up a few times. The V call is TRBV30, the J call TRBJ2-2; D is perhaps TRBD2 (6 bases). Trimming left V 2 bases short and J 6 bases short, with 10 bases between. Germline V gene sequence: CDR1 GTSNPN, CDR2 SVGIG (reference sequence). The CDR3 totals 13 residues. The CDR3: CAWSRDLAGELFF. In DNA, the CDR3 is TGTGCCTGGAGTCGGGACTTGGCCGGGGAGCTGTTTTTT. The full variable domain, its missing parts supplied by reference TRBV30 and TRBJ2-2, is SQTIHQWPATLVQPVGSPLSLECTVEGTSNPNLYWYRQAAGRGLQLLFYSVGIGQISSEVPQNLSASRPQDRQFILSSKKLLLSDSGFYLCAWSRDLAGELFFGEGSRLTVL.

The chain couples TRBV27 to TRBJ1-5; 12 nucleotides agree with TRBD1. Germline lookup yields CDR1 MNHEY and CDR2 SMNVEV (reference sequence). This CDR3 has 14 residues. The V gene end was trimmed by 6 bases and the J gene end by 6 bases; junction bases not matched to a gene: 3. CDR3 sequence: CASRGQGAAQPQHF. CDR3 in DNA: TGTGCCAGCAGGGGACAGGGGGCCGCTCAGCCCCAGCATTTT.

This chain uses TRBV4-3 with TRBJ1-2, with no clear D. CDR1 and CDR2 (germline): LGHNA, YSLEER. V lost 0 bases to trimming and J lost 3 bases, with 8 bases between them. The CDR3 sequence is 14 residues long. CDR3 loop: CASSQDTVDYGYTF. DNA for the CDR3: TGCGCCAGCAGCCAAGATACCGTAGACTATGGCTACACCTTC.

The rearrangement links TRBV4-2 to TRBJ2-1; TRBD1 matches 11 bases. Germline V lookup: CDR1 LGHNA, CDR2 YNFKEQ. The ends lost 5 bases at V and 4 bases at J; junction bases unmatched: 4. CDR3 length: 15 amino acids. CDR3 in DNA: TGTGCCAGCAGCTCGCGGGACAGGGGGTACAATGAGCAGTTCTTC. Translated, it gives CASSSRDRGYNEQFF.

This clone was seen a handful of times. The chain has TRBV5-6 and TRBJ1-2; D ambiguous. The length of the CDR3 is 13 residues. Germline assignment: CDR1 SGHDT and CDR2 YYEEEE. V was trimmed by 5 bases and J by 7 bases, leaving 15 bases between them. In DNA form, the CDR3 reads TGTGCCAGCAGTTTACAAGAGTTGAGTGGCTACACCTTC. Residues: CASSLQELSGYTF. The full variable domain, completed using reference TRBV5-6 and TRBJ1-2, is DAGVTQSPTHLIKTRGQQVTLRCSPKSGHDTVSWYQQALGQGPQFIFQYYEEEERQRGNFPDRFSGHQFPNYSSELNVNALLLGDSALYLCASSLQELSGYTFGSGTRLTVV.

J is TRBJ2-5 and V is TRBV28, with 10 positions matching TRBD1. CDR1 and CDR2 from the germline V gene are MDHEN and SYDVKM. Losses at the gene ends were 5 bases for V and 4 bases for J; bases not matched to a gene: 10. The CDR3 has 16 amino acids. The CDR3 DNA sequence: TGTGCCAGCAGTCCCAGTGGACAGGGGGATGTAGAGACCCAGTACTTC. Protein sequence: CASSPSGQGDVETQYF.